The sequence of this T cell receptor (beta chain) was determined in a study of cytomegalovirus exposure and HLA in healthy donors. The PCR made use of 60 Vbeta and 13 Jbeta primers. Here immunoSEQ multiplex PCR was the method, and the copy in TCRdb shows in-frame clones only, minus some. Of roughly 150,000 clones listed, 82% were seen once; the top ten hold approximately 1.5%. The study, taken as a whole, reports: Most TCR beta V segments were productive about 90% or about 30% of the time in an earlier analysis.

Concerning this clone: The antigen remains unidentified.

V trimming: 4 bases; J trimming: 2 bases; junction bases outside the gene matches: 5. Germline V gene data show CDR1 as SGHVS and CDR2 as FQNEAQ. The CDR3 runs to 15 residues. This sequence originates from a girl between 5 and 17 years old in good health and CMV-seropositive. Sample: PBMCs. The chain links TRBV7-8 to TRBJ2-5; TRBD2 matches at 9 bases. CDR3 sequence (DNA): TGTGCCAGCAGCTGGGGAGCGGGGGGACAAGAGACCCAGTACTTC. Residues: CASSWGAGGQETQYF.